This T cell receptor beta chain was documented in a study of blood T cell repertoires in COVID-19. V lost 5 bases, J lost 4 bases, and 15 bases lay in between. CDR3 length equals 16 residues. CDR1 and CDR2 (germline): SGHAT, FQDESV (reference sequence). Libraries were prepared by immunoSEQ multiplex PCR; TCRdb keeps only in-frame clonotypes and omits some of them. The sample has approximately 290,000 clones, 80% to 90% seen once. The study assigned cohorts using participant-reported clinical history. This clone appeared once. This TCR derives from a woman in her twenties or thirties who had recovered from COVID-19. Sequencing used PBMCs or T cells enriched from blood (not recorded which). V and J are TRBV11-1 and TRBJ2-6; a possible D gene is TRBD2 (5 bases). This chain's CDR3 is CASSVDGSGGANVLTF. In nucleotides, the CDR3 is TGTGCCAGCAGCGTGGATGGGTCGGGAGGGGCCAACGTCCTGACTTTC.